What follows are 25 T cell receptor beta chains derived from one specimen sequenced in a study of Ad26.COV2.S vaccination and SARS-CoV-2 variants. Treatment noted: some 19 received Ad26.COV2.S at low or high dose, single or two shots; about 5 received placebo; per-sample allocation not given. Vaccine and placebo recipients were sampled on day 63 after the first injection. Assay: immunoSEQ multiplex PCR; the TCRdb copy retains only in-frame clones and omits some. Among approximately 300,000 clones listed, just over 85% were seen once. This specimen consisted of peripheral blood, obtained in a trial of Ad26.COV2.S vaccine versus placebo. The receptors stem from a person aged 18-65 years who received the Ad26.COV2.S COVID-19 vaccine or a placebo.

The chain uses TRBV19 and TRBJ1-1, with a possible D match to TRBD1 (5 bases). Trimming removed 8 bases from V and 1 base from J, with 23 bases in between. The CDR3 runs 17 residues. The V gene's germline CDR1 is LNHDA and CDR2 SQIVND (reference sequence). The CDR3 loop is CASRNPNTGKRNTEAFF. DNA for the CDR3: TGTGCCAGTCGAAACCCTAATACAGGAAAACGGAACACTGAAGCTTTCTTT.

J is TRBJ2-2 and V is TRBV6-8, with 12 positions matching TRBD2. The CDR3 is made up of 15 amino acids. The trim removed 5 bases at V and 5 bases at J, leaving 3 bases unmatched. Germline lookup yields CDR1 MNHGY and CDR2 SAAAGT. CDR3 in amino acids: CASSPSGGETGELFF. The CDR3 nucleotides are TGTGCCAGCAGTCCTAGCGGGGGGGAGACCGGGGAGCTGTTTTTT.

The chain has TRBV19 and TRBJ2-3, with D unclear. Germline lookup yields CDR1 LNHDA and CDR2 SQIVND (reference sequence). Trimming pared 2 bases from V and 0 bases from J, leaving 12 bases between. There are 16 residues in the CDR3. CDR3 sequence: CASSIRKDWSTDTQYF. The CDR3 DNA reads TGTGCCAGTAGTATAAGAAAGGATTGGAGCACAGATACGCAGTATTTT.

V gene TRBV10-2 combines with J gene TRBJ2-5; 12 bases are a match to TRBD2. CDR1 is WSHSY and CDR2 is SAAADI in the germline V gene. The CDR3 is 16 residues long. Germline trimming cut 7 bases from V and 6 bases from J; bases unmatched to any gene: 12. CDR3 coding DNA: TGCGCCAGCACTCCGACTAGCGGGGGCCTCTCAAAGACCCAGTACTTC. Translated: CASTPTSGGLSKTQYF.

V is TRBV5-1 and J is TRBJ2-5, with no clear D. CDR1 is SGHRS and CDR2 is YFSETQ in the germline V gene. CDR3 length equals 13 residues. Trimming stripped 0 bases from V and 9 bases from J, with 12 bases between. The CDR3 protein is CASSLEVDRPQYF. CDR3 coding DNA: TGCGCCAGCAGCTTGGAAGTGGATCGACCCCAGTACTTC.

V usage is TRBV5-1 and J usage is TRBJ2-3; 11 positions agree with TRBD1. Looked up from germline, CDR1 is SGHRS and CDR2 is YFSETQ. Trimming took 3 bases from V and 1 from J; bases not matched to a gene: 7. The CDR3 totals 17 residues. The CDR3, as DNA: TGCGCCAGCAGCTGCACGGGACAGGGGGACTGCACAGATACGCAGTATTTT. The encoded protein is CASSCTGQGDCTDTQYF.

This clone was counted only a few times. The chain is built from TRBV6-6 and TRBJ1-3, with D uncertain. Trimming took 0 bases from V and 4 from J, leaving 4 bases between them. Per germline, CDR1 MNHNY and CDR2 SVGAGI (reference sequence). CDR3 length: 13 amino acids. The chain's CDR3 is CASSYSLGNTIYF. The CDR3 DNA reads TGTGCCAGCAGTTACTCCCTGGGAAACACCATATATTTT.

The V gene is TRBV5-1, the J gene TRBJ1-3; D is ambiguous. Germline V CDR1 and CDR2: SGHRS, YFSETQ. Trimming took 3 bases from V and 4 from J, leaving 17 bases between them. The CDR3 is 16 amino acids. Here the CDR3 reads CASSYSKATEGNTIYF. The CDR3, as DNA: TGCGCCAGCAGCTATTCGAAAGCAACCGAGGGAAACACCATATATTTT.

CDR3 sequence (DNA): TGTGCCAGCAGTCCACAGGAGAGCTCCTACGAGCAGTACTTC. Translation gives CASSPQESSYEQYF. The chain employs TRBV2 and TRBJ2-7; weak D call: TRBD1 (5 bases). V shed 5 bases and J shed 0 bases, with 11 bases lying between them. The germline V gene encodes CDR1 SNHLY and CDR2 FYNNEI. The CDR3 covers 14 residues.

This sequence joins TRBV5-1 and TRBJ2-3; 10 bases match TRBD2. J was trimmed by 6 bases and V by 1 base; bases with no gene match: 8. Germline V gene lookup returns CDR1 SGHRS and CDR2 YFSETQ. The CDR3 runs to 16 residues. In DNA form, the CDR3 reads TGCGCCAGCAGCTTGAACCCTAGCGGGGGTGGTGATACGCAGTATTTT. This translates into CASSLNPSGGGDTQYF.

V usage is TRBV5-6 and J usage is TRBJ1-1; 7 bases map to TRBD1. This CDR3 contains 14 residues. Germline V gene sequence: CDR1 SGHDT, CDR2 YYEEEE. The J segment lost 10 bases and the V segment lost 0 bases, leaving 9 bases of the junction unmatched. CDR3 sequence: CASSLGSGQTRAFF. The CDR3 nucleotides read TGTGCCAGCAGCTTGGGCTCGGGACAGACGAGAGCTTTCTTT.

The chain employs TRBV3-1 (or the pseudogene TRBV3-2) and TRBJ1-1, with D maybe TRBD1 (5 bases). Germline CDR1 LGHDT, CDR2 YNNKEL (reference sequence). With 1 base removed from V and 7 bases from J, the gap between germline ends came to 13 bases. This CDR3 is built from 14 residues. Here the CDR3 DNA reads TGTGCCAGCAGCCAAGCAGGGCAGTTCTATGAAGCTTTCTTT. It codes for CASSQAGQFYEAFF.

This clone was counted only a few times. The chain recombines TRBV30 with TRBJ1-6, with 10 bases identical to TRBD1. V shed 1 base, J shed 10 bases, and the junction held 7 bases outside the gene matches. Germline V CDR1 and CDR2: GTSNPN, SVGIG (reference sequence). The CDR3 length is 15 residues. CDR3 residues: CAWSASTGGVSPLHF. CDR3 nucleotides: TGTGCCTGGAGTGCCTCGACAGGGGGCGTGTCACCCCTCCACTTT.

The CDR3 is CASSYRTSRQETQYF. CDR3 sequence (DNA): TGTGCCAGCAGTTACCGGACTAGTAGACAAGAGACCCAGTACTTC. The V and J genes are TRBV6-2 or TRBV6-3 and TRBJ2-5; 7 nucleotides match TRBD2. The CDR3 is 15 amino acids. V trimming: 2 bases; J trimming: 2 bases; junction bases outside the gene matches: 5. Germline-derived CDR1 and CDR2 are MNHEY and SVGEGT.

The chain has TRBV2 and TRBJ1-5, with 8 bases lining up with TRBD1. This CDR3 is built from 15 residues. Per the germline V gene, CDR1 is SNHLY and CDR2 is FYNNEI. V lost 5 bases and J lost 5; bases outside the gene matches: 8. The CDR3 DNA sequence: TGTGCCAGCAGTTCCAACAGGGGGAGTTATCAGCCCCAGCATTTT. Translated, it gives CASSSNRGSYQPQHF.

V is TRBV5-1 and J is TRBJ2-1, with D unresolved. This CDR3 has 14 amino acids. V was pared by 4 bases and J by 2 bases, with 10 bases between. The V gene's germline CDR1 is SGHRS and CDR2 YFSETQ. The CDR3 DNA sequence: TGCGCCAGCAGCACGGCAACCACCTACAATGAGCAGTTCTTC. Protein: CASSTATTYNEQFF.

With respect to this clone: Other DNA variants within this sample encode the same CDR3. The V and J genes are TRBV3-1 (or the pseudogene TRBV3-2) and TRBJ2-7; D uncertain. V lost 1 base and J lost 7, with 8 bases in between. The CDR3 is made up of 12 amino acids. The germline V gene has CDR1 LGHDT and CDR2 YNNKEL (reference sequence). CDR3 bases: TGTGCCAGCAGCCAAGGGACCCGAGAGCAGTACTTC. Protein product: CASSQGTREQYF.

The V call is TRBV28, the J call TRBJ1-5, with TRBD1 matching 7 bases. This CDR3 comprises 16 residues. Trimming at V came to 2 bases and at J to 4 bases, leaving 8 bases not matched to a gene. CDR1 is MDHEN and CDR2 is SYDVKM in the germline V gene. This chain's CDR3 is CASSLDRARGNQPQHF. In DNA, the CDR3 is TGTGCCAGCAGTTTAGACAGGGCGCGGGGTAATCAGCCCCAGCATTTT.

In this sample, this clone turned up once. The chain recombines TRBV24-1 with TRBJ2-7; 9 positions agree with TRBD1. The CDR3 runs 15 residues. Germline CDR1 KGHDR, CDR2 SFDVKD. V was clipped by 8 bases and J by 2 bases; unmatched bases: 9. The chain's CDR3 is CATNNRGPSPYEQYF. The CDR3 DNA reads as TGTGCCACCAATAACAGGGGGCCTTCCCCCTACGAGCAGTACTTC.

This clone came up a few times. The V call is TRBV6-2 or TRBV6-3, the J call TRBJ1-2; 8 bases fit TRBD1. V gave up 2 bases and J gave up 7 bases; unmatched junction bases: 6. Germline CDR1 reads MNHEY; CDR2 reads SVGEGT. The CDR3 has 14 amino acids. The CDR3 sequence is CASSYPPGQGGYTF. As DNA, the CDR3 is TGTGCCAGCAGTTACCCTCCCGGACAGGGTGGCTACACCTTC.

This clone has just one count. J is TRBJ1-5 and V is TRBV12-5; D is uncertain. Germline values: CDR1 LGHNT, CDR2 FRNRAP. The germline V and J ends were trimmed by 7 bases and 0 bases, with 10 bases remaining between them. The CDR3 has 14 amino acids. The CDR3 bases are TGTGCTAGTGCCGGACTGGATAGCAATCAGCCCCAGCATTTT. Its translation: CASAGLDSNQPQHF.

The gene calls are TRBV27 and TRBJ2-3, with D possibly TRBD1 on 5 matching bases. CDR3 size: 11 residues. V was clipped by 6 bases and J by 7 bases, with 8 bases between them. The germline CDR1 and CDR2 sequences are MNHEY and SMNVEV (reference sequence). CDR3 bases: TGTGCCAGCAGGCTGGGGCATACGCAGTATTTT. Amino acid sequence: CASRLGHTQYF.

CDR3 sequence (DNA): TGTGCCAGCAGGTGGGAGGGCCCCCAGCCCCAGCATTTT. Protein product: CASRWEGPQPQHF. The chain combines TRBV2 with TRBJ1-5; D gene unclear. Trimming removed 6 bases at V and 7 bases at J, with 13 bases between. Germline CDR1 is SNHLY and CDR2 is FYNNEI. This CDR3 spans 13 amino acids.

This rearrangement joins TRBV5-1 to TRBJ1-3; D uncertain. V dropped 4 bases and J dropped 0 bases, with 8 bases sitting between them. The CDR3 runs 14 residues. CDR1 is SGHRS and CDR2 is YFSETQ in the germline V gene. CDR3: CASSPDGSGNTIYF. Here the CDR3 DNA reads TGCGCCAGCAGCCCGGACGGCTCTGGAAACACCATATATTTT.

The CDR3 DNA reads TGTGCCAGTAGTAGCAGGGGTGACACTGAAGCTTTCTTT. Encoded protein: CASSSRGDTEAFF. V is TRBV19 and J is TRBJ1-1, with D perhaps TRBD1 (6 bases). CDR1 and CDR2 (germline): LNHDA, SQIVND (reference sequence). The CDR3 sequence is 13 residues long. V was trimmed by 4 bases and J by 3 bases, leaving 9 bases between them.